Listed below are T cell receptor beta chains from one sample, sequenced in a study of T cells in Graves' hyperthyroidism and ophthalmopathy. TCRdb called the multiplex PCR reads again in MiXCR, with one record for every CDR3 protein. The sample lists some 560,000 distinct CDR3 sequences; more than 15% were seen once. The material sequenced was blood. These receptors were collected from a woman in her 30s with Graves' hyperthyroidism. Each CDR3 is given without its conserved first and last residue. A D gene is named only where the DNA matches it firmly.

d_call,v_call,j_call,cdr3_aa
TRBD1,TRBV5-1,TRBJ1-4,ASRSGTGEGEKLF
-,TRBV19,TRBJ2-2,ASSNTGQLTGELF
TRBD1,TRBV30,TRBJ2-7,ASQPGQGFYEQY
-,TRBV6-5,TRBJ2-5,ASSYGGASRETQY
TRBD2,TRBV7-3,TRBJ2-7,ASSLMGGASGNSYEQY
TRBD1,TRBV6-1,TRBJ1-6,ASRAGTGFSPLH
-,TRBV10-3,TRBJ1-1,AISESAGNTEAF
-,TRBV6-1,TRBJ1-6,ASKGNRENSPLH
-,TRBV3-1,TRBJ2-3,ASSQDLSSPGDMDTQY
-,TRBV11-3,TRBJ2-2,ASSLVRGNGELF
-,TRBV29-1,TRBJ2-7,SVVGRTPGKYEQY
-,TRBV30,TRBJ1-3,AWSVGNSGNTMY
-,TRBV5-1,TRBJ2-7,ASSLVTVSEQY
TRBD2,TRBV7-9,TRBJ2-1,ASSPQLAGGRYNEQF
-,TRBV27,TRBJ2-3,ASSLHPLATSTDTQY
TRBD2,TRBV5-4,TRBJ2-7,ASTFVGTASTGTSEEQY
-,TRBV4-1,TRBJ2-1,AGSQVMYNEQF